A selection of T cell receptor beta chains follows, all from one sample in a study of human T cells and chemical hapten exposure. TCRdb used MiXCR to reprocess the RACE reads, holding one entry per CDR3 protein. Of roughly 360,000 distinct CDR3 sequences listed, about 4.8% are singletons. Source: whole blood, taken in connection with sensitization to the hapten diphenylcyclopropenone (DPC). These receptors were collected from a woman aged 50 to 65 with alopecia areata. Some clones in this sample may be carry-over from other donors' samples. CDR3s include the opening cysteine and the closing phenylalanine or tryptophan. D genes are given only for firm matches. Clone sizes are given selectively: once, few, many, or a class where the clone is expanded.

clone_size j_call v_call d_call cdr3_aa cdr3_nt
many TRBJ1-5 TRBV28 NA CASRRYPVRGPEQPQHF TGTGCCAGCAGGCGATACCCCGTCCGGGGCCCGGAACAGCCCCAGCATTTT
NA TRBJ2-7 TRBV12-5 NA CASGFDYGQYF TGTGCTAGTGGTTTTGACTACGGGCAGTACTTC
few TRBJ2-7 TRBV6-1 NA CASSELRQGLGEQYF TGTGCCAGCAGTGAACTTCGACAGGGACTTGGGGAGCAGTACTTC
few TRBJ1-5 TRBV12-5 NA CASGFIDGNQPQHF TGTGCTAGTGGTTTTATCGACGGGAATCAGCCCCAGCATTTT
NA TRBJ2-3 TRBV24-1 NA CATSDFRAGGSNTQYF TGTGCCACCAGTGATTTTCGTGCAGGGGGGTCCAATACGCAGTATTTT
many TRBJ2-3 TRBV7-2 TRBD2 CASSLSGGPGTDTQYF TGTGCCAGCAGCCTTAGCGGGGGGCCTGGCACAGATACGCAGTATTTT
many TRBJ1-1 TRBV7-2 TRBD1 CASSLQPGQGVWNTEAFF TGTGCCAGCAGCTTGCAACCGGGACAGGGGGTCTGGAACACTGAAGCTTTCTTT
many TRBJ1-3 TRBV28 NA CASSFATGTISGNTIYF TGTGCCAGCAGTTTCGCGACAGGTACTATCTCTGGAAACACCATATATTTT
NA TRBJ1-1 TRBV18 NA CASSPQRGKTEAFF TGTGCCAGCTCACCTCAAAGGGGCAAGACTGAAGCTTTCTTT
many TRBJ1-3 TRBV12-5 NA CASGLTSSGNTIYF TGTGCTAGTGGTTTGACCTCATCTGGAAACACCATATATTTT
NA TRBJ2-3 TRBV7-9 NA CASKGDIQQGTQYF TGTGCCAGCAAGGGGGACATACAACAGGGTACGCAGTATTTT
many TRBJ1-1 TRBV13 NA CASSFHPARGKGTEAFF TGTGCCAGCAGCTTCCACCCCGCCAGGGGTAAAGGGACTGAAGCTTTCTTT
few TRBJ1-5 TRBV6-2/TRBV6-3 NA CASSLDRGVGNQPQHF TGTGCCAGCAGTTTAGATCGGGGAGTCGGCAATCAGCCCCAGCATTTT
NA TRBJ2-3 TRBV20-1 NA CSAPLLADTQYF TGCAGTGCTCCGCTTCTAGCGGATACGCAGTATTTT
many TRBJ1-1 TRBV29-1 TRBD1 CSGGTANTEAFF TGCAGCGGGGGGACAGCCAACACTGAAGCTTTCTTT
many TRBJ1-1 TRBV3-1 TRBD1 CASSQFAGGNTEAFF TGTGCCAGCAGCCAATTCGCAGGGGGCAACACTGAAGCTTTCTTT
many TRBJ2-1 TRBV6-2/TRBV6-3 NA CASRRLVNEQFF TGTGCCAGCAGGAGACTAGTTAATGAGCAGTTCTTC
few TRBJ2-7 TRBV12-3/TRBV12-4 NA CASSPTGRGQYF TGTGCCAGCAGTCCCACAGGGCGGGGGCAGTACTTC
few TRBJ1-4 TRBV21-1 NA CASIQGPNEKLFF TGTGCCAGCATACAGGGGCCTAATGAAAAACTGTTTTTT
many TRBJ2-1 TRBV2 NA CASSEGLADHFSYNEQFF TGTGCCAGCAGTGAAGGCCTAGCTGATCACTTCTCCTACAATGAGCAGTTCTTC
many TRBJ2-3 TRBV12-5 TRBD1 CASGFPTGSTDTQYF TGTGCTAGTGGTTTTCCGACAGGGAGCACAGATACGCAGTATTTT
many TRBJ2-7 TRBV25-1 NA CASSESRDSSYEQYF TGTGCCAGCAGTGAGTCGAGGGATAGCTCCTACGAGCAGTACTTC
many TRBJ2-3 TRBV29-1 NA CSVDPRTRTDTQYF TGCAGCGTTGATCCAAGGACCCGCACAGATACGCAGTATTTT
NA TRBJ1-4 TRBV4-2 NA CASSQRSLNEKLFF TGTGCCAGCAGCCAAAGGTCCCTTAATGAAAAACTGTTTTTT
NA TRBJ2-1 TRBV18 NA CASSLYPGRTEQFF TGTGCCAGCTCCCTATACCCGGGGCGCACTGAGCAGTTCTTC
few TRBJ2-1 TRBV12-3/TRBV12-4 TRBD1 CASSLGQGARNEQFF TGTGCCAGCAGCCTGGGACAGGGGGCCCGGAATGAGCAGTTCTTC
many TRBJ2-1 TRBV12-3/TRBV12-4 TRBD2 CASSSEASGSTPEQFF TGTGCCAGCAGTTCCGAGGCTAGCGGGAGTACCCCTGAGCAGTTCTTC
many TRBJ2-7 TRBV6-6 TRBD1 CASSSRDRYEQYF TGTGCCAGCAGTTCCCGGGACAGGTACGAGCAGTACTTC
many TRBJ2-3 TRBV12-3/TRBV12-4 TRBD1 CASSLIEGQGADTQYF TGTGCCAGCAGTTTAATAGAGGGACAGGGGGCGGATACGCAGTATTTT
many TRBJ1-1 TRBV9 TRBD1 CASSGTGRSNTEAFF TGTGCCAGCAGCGGGACAGGGCGTTCGAACACTGAAGCTTTCTTT
NA TRBJ2-1 TRBV6-6 NA CASSYSDNEQFF TGTGCCAGCAGTTACTCGGACAATGAGCAGTTCTTC
few TRBJ1-2 TRBV12-3/TRBV12-4 NA CASGGYGYTF TGTGCCAGCGGGGGTTATGGCTACACCTTC
NA TRBJ1-5 TRBV5-1 TRBD1 CASSFQESTGAFNQPQHF TGCGCCAGCAGCTTCCAAGAGTCGACAGGGGCATTCAATCAACCCCAGCATTTT
NA TRBJ2-2 TRBV7-9 NA CASSFAGSNTGELFF TGTGCCAGCAGCTTCGCAGGGTCCAACACCGGGGAGCTGTTTTTT
few TRBJ2-3 TRBV24-1 NA CATSDPSAEGGIDTQYF TGTGCCACCAGTGATCCCTCAGCGGAGGGGGGTATAGATACGCAGTATTTT
few TRBJ1-2 TRBV18 NA CASSQYRGPNYGYTF TGTGCCAGCTCACAGTACAGAGGCCCTAACTATGGCTACACCTTC
few TRBJ2-3 TRBV6-6 NA CASSYLGASTDTQYF TGTGCCAGCAGTTACTTGGGGGCTAGCACAGATACGCAGTATTTT
many TRBJ2-3 TRBV2 TRBD2 CASSAIAGLIDTQYF TGTGCCAGCAGTGCCATAGCGGGGCTCATAGATACGCAGTATTTT
NA TRBJ2-7 TRBV5-4 NA CASSLEPAPIYEQYF TGTGCCAGCAGCTTGGAGCCAGCCCCTATCTACGAGCAGTACTTC
few TRBJ1-2 TRBV12-3/TRBV12-4 TRBD1 CASTLDRDRVKYGYTF TGTGCCAGCACCCTCGACCGGGACAGGGTCAAATATGGCTACACCTTC
many TRBJ1-1 TRBV28 TRBD1 CASSLPRQGAFF TGTGCCAGCAGTTTACCCCGACAGGGAGCTTTCTTT
few TRBJ2-7 TRBV12-3/TRBV12-4 TRBD2 CASSLGTSGSVMYEQYF TGTGCCAGCAGTTTAGGGACTAGCGGGAGCGTGATGTACGAGCAGTACTTC
many TRBJ2-5 TRBV6-5 TRBD1 CASSPAGTGEETQYF TGTGCCAGCAGTCCGGCCGGGACAGGGGAAGAGACCCAGTACTTC
NA TRBJ1-1 TRBV30 NA CACPPLGGNTEAFF TGTGCCTGCCCCCCCCTCGGGGGGAACACTGAAGCTTTCTTT
many TRBJ2-2 TRBV6-6 TRBD1 CASSTDRERTGELFF TGTGCCAGCAGTACGGACAGGGAGCGCACCGGGGAGCTGTTTTTT
few TRBJ1-2 TRBV12-3/TRBV12-4 TRBD1 CASSTDRERHYGYTF TGTGCCAGCAGTACCGACAGGGAACGTCACTATGGCTACACCTTC
many TRBJ2-1 TRBV6-2/TRBV6-3 TRBD2 CASSLRLAGPNEQFF TGTGCCAGCAGTCTTAGACTAGCGGGACCCAATGAGCAGTTCTTC
many TRBJ2-5 TRBV29-1 NA CSVEDLSETQYF TGCAGCGTTGAAGATCTGTCGGAGACCCAGTACTTC
many TRBJ2-1 TRBV28 NA CASSSDSTYNEQFF TGTGCCAGCAGTTCGGACAGCACCTACAATGAGCAGTTCTTC
NA TRBJ1-1 TRBV20-1 NA CSARIRAFF TGCAGTGCTAGGATTCGCGCTTTCTTT
many TRBJ1-6 TRBV2 TRBD1 CASTMDRGYGSPLHF TGTGCCAGCACTATGGACAGGGGGTATGGTTCACCCCTCCACTTT
many TRBJ2-7 TRBV11-3 TRBD2 CASSIGTNYEQYF TGTGCCAGCAGCATCGGGACTAACTACGAGCAGTACTTC
few TRBJ2-7 TRBV20-1 NA CSARAAKNSYEQYF TGCAGTGCTAGAGCAGCGAAAAACTCCTACGAGCAGTACTTC
many TRBJ2-7 TRBV12-3/TRBV12-4 NA CASSLQGGTYEQYF TGTGCCAGCAGTTTGCAGGGGGGCACCTACGAGCAGTACTTC
many TRBJ2-7 TRBV7-9 TRBD2 CASSPGAGVRVYEQYF TGTGCCAGCAGCCCTGGAGCGGGAGTGAGGGTCTACGAGCAGTACTTC
few TRBJ1-3 TRBV12-3/TRBV12-4 NA CASSSGVGNTIYF TGTGCCAGCAGTTCAGGGGTCGGAAACACCATATATTTT
many TRBJ2-2 TRBV20-1 TRBD2 CSARDPQRGNTGELFF TGCAGTGCTAGAGATCCCCAGCGGGGGAACACCGGGGAGCTGTTTTTT
NA TRBJ2-1 TRBV4-3 TRBD2 CASSVLAGGSSNEQFF TGCGCCAGCAGCGTACTAGCGGGAGGCTCATCGAATGAGCAGTTCTTC
many TRBJ1-6 TRBV11-1 NA CASSLGGTNSPLHF TGTGCCAGCAGCTTAGGCGGAACCAATTCACCCCTCCACTTT
NA TRBJ2-5 TRBV7-7 NA CASSLGGGTKTQYF TGTGCCAGCAGCTTAGGGGGCGGGACGAAGACCCAGTACTTC